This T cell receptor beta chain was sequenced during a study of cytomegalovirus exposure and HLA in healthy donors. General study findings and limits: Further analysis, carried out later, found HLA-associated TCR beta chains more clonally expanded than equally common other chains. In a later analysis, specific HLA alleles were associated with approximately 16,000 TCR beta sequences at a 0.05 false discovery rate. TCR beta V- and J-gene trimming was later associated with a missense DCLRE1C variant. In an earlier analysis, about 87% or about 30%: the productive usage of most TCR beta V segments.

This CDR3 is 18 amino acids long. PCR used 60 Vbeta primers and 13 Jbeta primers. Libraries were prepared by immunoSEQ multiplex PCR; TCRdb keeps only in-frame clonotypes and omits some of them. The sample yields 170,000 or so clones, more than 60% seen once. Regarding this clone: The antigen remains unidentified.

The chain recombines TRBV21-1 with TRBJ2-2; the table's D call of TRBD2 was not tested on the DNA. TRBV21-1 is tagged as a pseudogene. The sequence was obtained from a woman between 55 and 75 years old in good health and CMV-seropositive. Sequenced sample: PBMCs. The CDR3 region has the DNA TGTGCCAGCAGCAGAAGGGCTAGCGAGATCTCGAACACCGGGGAGCTGTTTTTT. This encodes CASSRRASEISNTGELFF.